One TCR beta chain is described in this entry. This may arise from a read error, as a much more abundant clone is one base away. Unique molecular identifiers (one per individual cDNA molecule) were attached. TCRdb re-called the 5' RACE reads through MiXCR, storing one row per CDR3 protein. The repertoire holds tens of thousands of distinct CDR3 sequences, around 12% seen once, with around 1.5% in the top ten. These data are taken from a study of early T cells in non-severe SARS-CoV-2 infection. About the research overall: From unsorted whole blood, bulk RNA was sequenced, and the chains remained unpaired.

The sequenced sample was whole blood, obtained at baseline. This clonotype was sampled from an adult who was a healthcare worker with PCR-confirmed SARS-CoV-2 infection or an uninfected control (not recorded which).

DNA for the CDR3: TGTGCCAGCAGTTCAGCGGTTTCCTACAATGAGCAGTTCTTC. Protein: CASSSAVSYNEQFF. This chain connects TRBV28 to TRBJ2-1; TRBD2 is a possible D gene (5 bases). CDR1 is MDHEN, CDR2 SYDVKM, per germline. CDR3 size: 14 residues. Trimming cost V 4 bases and J 1 base, with 8 bases left between them.